Presented here are 30 T cell receptor beta chains from one specimen sequenced in a study of human T cells and chemical hapten exposure. Time point noted: patch test 1, 2 weeks after DPC sensitization. Regarding treatment: therapeutic diphenylcyclopropenone sensitization with weekly scalp DPC. A single record per CDR3 protein comes from TCRdb applying MiXCR to the RACE reads. The table records around 100,000 distinct CDR3 sequences, 8% to 13% of them present only once. The material was whole blood, obtained in connection with sensitization to the hapten diphenylcyclopropenone (DPC). These receptor sequences come from a woman aged 40 to 55 with alopecia areata. Some clones in this sample may be carry-over from other donors' samples.

This clonotype showed up many times. This CDR3 is CASSPIGTGGFYQPQHF. DNA of the CDR3: TGTGCCAGCAGTCCAATTGGGACAGGGGGCTTCTATCAGCCCCAGCATTTT. The chain employs TRBV6-2 or TRBV6-3 and TRBJ1-5, with 12 bases identical to TRBD1. This CDR3 has 17 residues. Germline CDR1 is MNHEY and CDR2 is SVGEGT. Trimming removed 5 bases from V and 5 bases from J; junction bases left unmatched: 10.

The rearrangement uses TRBV7-2 and TRBJ2-4; possible D gene TRBD1, 5 bases. Germline lookup yields CDR1 SGHTA and CDR2 FQGNSA. There are 16 residues in the CDR3. Trimming took off 2 bases at V and 1 base at J, with 12 bases between the two ends. The CDR3 protein is CASSLTWGGAKNIQYF. CDR3 coding DNA: TGTGCCAGCAGCTTAACCTGGGGCGGTGCCAAAAACATTCAGTACTTC.

This clonotype was detected ten times or more. The chain has TRBV29-1 and TRBJ1-5; D not certain. The CDR3 runs to 12 residues. Germline assignment: CDR1 SQVTM and CDR2 ANQGSEA. The ends were cut back, 0 bases at V and 7 bases at J, with 7 bases in the middle. CDR3 nucleotide sequence: TGCAGCGTTGAAGATCCGGGACAGCCCCAGCATTTT. This translates into CSVEDPGQPQHF.

This chain uses TRBV10-3 with TRBJ1-4, with D perhaps TRBD1 (5 bases). V was shortened by 8 bases and J by 2 bases, with 15 bases between the two germline ends. The CDR3 runs to 15 residues. The germline V gene has CDR1 ENHRY and CDR2 SYGVKD. The DNA of the CDR3 is TGTGCCATCGGCGTAGAAGGGACCACTAATGAAAAACTGTTTTTT. As protein: CAIGVEGTTNEKLFF.

The chain carries TRBV6-6 and TRBJ2-5, with 8 positions matching TRBD1. V was pared by 6 bases and J by 5 bases, with 11 bases of the junction left unmatched. Germline-derived CDR1 and CDR2 are MNHNY and SVGAGI (reference sequence). The CDR3 runs 15 residues. The CDR3 loop is CASRSPGQARETQYF. As DNA, the CDR3 is TGTGCCAGCAGGTCTCCGGGACAGGCACGGGAGACCCAGTACTTC.

J is TRBJ2-6 and V is TRBV21-1; TRBD1, as called in the table, went unchecked against the DNA. TRBV21-1 is recorded as a pseudogene. The CDR3 extends over 15 amino acids. The CDR3 sequence: CASTPDSSGANVLTF. The CDR3 DNA reads TGTGCCAGCACCCCCGACAGTTCCGGGGCCAACGTCCTGACTTTC.

The chain has TRBV4-3 and TRBJ2-5, with 8 bases lining up with TRBD1. Germline values: CDR1 LGHNA, CDR2 YSLEER. The CDR3 totals 16 residues. Trimming cost V 5 bases and J 2 bases; bases outside gene matches: 10. The CDR3 DNA follows: TGCGCCAGCAGCGACGGGGGAAACAGGGGGCAAGAGACCCAGTACTTC. Translating it yields CASSDGGNRGQETQYF.

A remark on this clonotype: A much more abundant neighbour one base away suggests this may be a read error. This rearrangement joins TRBV19 to TRBJ1-3, with no clear D. CDR1 LNHDA and CDR2 SQIVND come from the germline V gene (reference sequence). The CDR3 is made up of 14 amino acids. In nucleotides, the CDR3 is TGTGTCAGTAGGGCGGGAAACTTCGGAAACACCATATATTTT. Encoded protein: CVSRAGNFGNTIYF.

The chain links TRBV9 to TRBJ1-3, with D tentatively TRBD1 (5 bases). Trimming removed 1 base at V and 2 bases at J, with 13 bases between. Germline V gene lookup returns CDR1 SGDLS and CDR2 YYNGEE. The CDR3 loop spans 16 amino acids. In DNA, the CDR3 is TGTGCCAGCAGCGTATCCGGGACGGAGACTGGAAACACCATATATTTT. Its protein is CASSVSGTETGNTIYF.

In its sample, this clonotype was seen a few times. The chain recombines TRBV18 with TRBJ1-3, with 8 bases lining up with TRBD1. V dropped 3 bases and J dropped 0; count of bases not matched to a gene: 7. Germline loops: CDR1 KGHSH, CDR2 LQKENI. This CDR3 contains 17 residues. CDR3 nucleotides: TGTGCCAGCTCACCCTTGACAGGGGATAGCTCTGGAAACACCATATATTTT. It translates to CASSPLTGDSSGNTIYF.

This sequence joins TRBV10-3 and TRBJ2-1, with 7 bases identical to TRBD1. The germline CDR1 and CDR2 sequences are ENHRY and SYGVKD. The CDR3 sequence is 13 residues long. V lost 6 bases to trimming and J lost 6 bases; unmatched junction nucleotides: 5. CDR3 region: CAISRTGGNEQFF. The CDR3, as DNA: TGTGCCATCAGCCGGACAGGAGGCAATGAGCAGTTCTTC.

This clonotype appeared a few times. The rearrangement uses TRBV20-1 and TRBJ2-7, with 8 bases identical to TRBD1. The germline CDR1 and CDR2 sequences are DFQATT and SNEGSKA (reference sequence). V gave up 6 bases and J gave up 6 bases; unmatched junction bases: 10. The CDR3 sequence is 13 residues long. The DNA for the CDR3 is TGCAGTGCCTTACAGGGGGGTTTTAGCGAGCAGTACTTC. Its protein is CSALQGGFSEQYF.

The CDR3 bases are TGTGCCAGCAGAGTAACCAGGACAGGGTCCGGGGAGCTGTTTTTT. Its translation is CASRVTRTGSGELFF. The chain couples TRBV28 to TRBJ2-2; 8 bases fit TRBD1. CDR1 is MDHEN, CDR2 SYDVKM, per germline. The CDR3 loop spans 15 amino acids. The V gene end was trimmed by 6 bases and the J gene end by 6 bases; junction bases not matched to a gene: 9.

V usage is TRBV7-9 and J usage is TRBJ1-1; D might be TRBD1 (5 bases). The CDR3 totals 14 residues. In germline, CDR1 is SEHNR, CDR2 FQNEAQ (reference sequence). V lost 1 base, J lost 10 bases, and 16 bases lay in between. CDR3 sequence (DNA): TGTGCCAGCAGCTTAGTAGGGGCGACTACGGGAGCTTTCTTT. Its translation is CASSLVGATTGAFF.

In its sample, this clonotype was seen many times. V and J are TRBV6-5 and TRBJ2-7; D remains unclear. The CDR3 covers 17 residues. CDR1 MNHEY and CDR2 SVGAGI come from the germline V gene. Trimming pared 2 bases from V and 6 bases from J, leaving 23 bases between. The CDR3 nucleotides are TGTGCCAGCAGTTACAAATTATGGTGGCTGACGGCCGGCGAGCAGTACTTC. Amino acid sequence: CASSYKLWWLTAGEQYF.

The table lists this clonotype with many counts. CDR3 sequence: CASSSGTGTNTQYF. The CDR3 coding sequence is TGCGCCAGCAGTTCCGGGACTGGAACGAATACGCAGTATTTT. V usage is TRBV4-3 and J usage is TRBJ2-3; possible D gene TRBD2, 6 bases. The germline V and J ends were trimmed by 6 bases and 7 bases, with 17 bases remaining between them. CDR1 and CDR2 from the germline V gene are LGHNA and YSLEER. The CDR3 contains 14 residues.

This clonotype was detected ten times or more. The chain carries TRBV10-1 and TRBJ2-7; 10 nucleotides match TRBD2. This CDR3 is built from 13 residues. Unmatched junction bases numbered 5, after V lost 5 bases and J lost 7 bases. Germline V gene sequence: CDR1 WNHNN, CDR2 SYGVQD (reference sequence). The CDR3 here is CASSQQREGEQYF. In DNA, the CDR3 is TGCGCCAGCAGTCAACAGCGGGAGGGAGAGCAGTACTTC.

This clonotype was seen at least ten times. V usage is TRBV19 and J usage is TRBJ2-2, with a tentative D call TRBD1 (5 bases). V dropped 5 bases and J dropped 5 bases, with 15 bases sitting between them. The CDR3 runs 15 residues. The germline gives CDR1 LNHDA, CDR2 SQIVND (reference sequence). The CDR3 bases are TGTGCCAGTAGTCTTAGGTCGAAGGGGACCGGGGAGCTGTTTTTT. It is translated as CASSLRSKGTGELFF.

This chain joins TRBV12-3 or TRBV12-4 and TRBJ2-5; TRBD1 or TRBD2 may be the D gene (5 bases each). Between the trimmed V and J ends, which lost 7 bases and 2 bases, there was a span of 11 bases. This CDR3 comprises 13 residues. CDR3 DNA sequence: TGTGCCAGCAAGGGACCGTATCAAGAGACCCAGTACTTC. Translating it yields CASKGPYQETQYF.

This clonotype was observed at least ten times. The chain uses TRBV28 and TRBJ1-3; D is unresolved. From germline, CDR1 is MDHEN and CDR2 SYDVKM. V was pared by 6 bases and J by 4 bases, with 1 base between. This CDR3 spans 10 amino acids. CDR3 sequence: CASRGNTIYF. The CDR3 DNA reads as TGTGCCAGCAGGGGAAACACCATATATTTT.

Ten or more counts support this clonotype. The chain uses TRBV7-2 and TRBJ2-1; D may be TRBD2 (6 bases). This CDR3 is built from 13 residues. Trimming cost V 6 bases and J 8 bases, with 14 bases left between them. CDR1 is SGHTA, CDR2 FQGNSA, per germline. The CDR3: CASSPREIHEQFF. CDR3 DNA: TGTGCCAGCAGTCCTCGGGAGATCCATGAGCAGTTCTTC. Full variable domain (missing parts from reference TRBV7-2 and TRBJ2-1): GAGVSQSPSNKVTEKGKDVELRCDPISGHTALYWYRQSLGQGLEFLIYFQGNSAPDKSGLPSDRFSAERTGGSVSTLTIQRTQQEDSAVYLCASSPREIHEQFFGPGTRLTVL.

This clonotype has just a few counts. This chain links TRBV28 with TRBJ2-7; D is ambiguous. Trimming pared 7 bases from V and 2 bases from J, leaving 12 bases between. Germline values: CDR1 MDHEN, CDR2 SYDVKM. This CDR3 has 13 residues. The CDR3 DNA reads as TGTGCCAGCACCCGCCGGGCACCCTACGAGCAGTACTTC. This sequence encodes CASTRRAPYEQYF.

This clonotype was seen more than once but under ten times. The chain employs TRBV20-1 and TRBJ2-3; D might be TRBD2 (5 bases). Between the trimmed V and J ends, which lost 5 bases and 4 bases, there was a span of 13 bases. CDR3 length: 13 residues. The germline V gene encodes CDR1 DFQATT and CDR2 SNEGSKA (reference sequence). The CDR3 bases are TGCAGTGCTTTGGGCCCGCGGGCAGATACGCAGTATTTT. Its protein product is CSALGPRADTQYF.

The chain employs TRBV7-8 and TRBJ1-1, with a possible D match to TRBD1 (6 bases). V lost 0 bases and J lost 3, with 20 bases in between. This CDR3 has 18 amino acids. Germline CDR1 SGHVS, CDR2 FQNEAQ. CDR3: CASSLAMDGGLGDTEAFF. The DNA of the CDR3 is TGTGCCAGCAGCTTAGCAATGGATGGGGGCCTAGGGGACACTGAAGCTTTCTTT. The full variable domain, completed using reference TRBV7-8 and TRBJ1-1, is GAGVSQSPRYKVAKRGQDVALRCDPISGHVSLFWYQQALGQGPEFLTYFQNEAQLDKSGLPSDRFFAERPEGSVSTLKIQRTQQEDSAVYLCASSLAMDGGLGDTEAFFGQGTRLTVV.

This clonotype came up many times. The chain is built from TRBV7-8 and TRBJ1-2; TRBD1 agrees at 8 bases. Germline V gene sequence: CDR1 SGHVS, CDR2 FQNEAQ. The CDR3 is 14 amino acids. The trim removed 4 bases at V and 5 bases at J, leaving 6 bases unmatched. The CDR3 here is CASSSGGPPYGYTF. DNA of the CDR3: TGTGCCAGCAGCTCAGGGGGCCCCCCGTATGGCTACACCTTC.

The sample holds many counts of this clonotype. The CDR3 loop reads CASSPERDRPRYF. DNA for the CDR3: TGTGCCAGCAGCCCCGAGAGAGACAGGCCGCGATATTTT. This chain connects TRBV7-2 to TRBJ2-3; D may be TRBD1 (6 bases). Germline loops: CDR1 SGHTA, CDR2 FQGNSA. V was pared by 5 bases and J by 15 bases, with 21 bases between. The CDR3 length is 13 residues.

V gene TRBV7-7 combines with J gene TRBJ2-3; 9 bases match TRBD2. V lost 4 bases and J lost 9; bases outside the gene matches: 11. The V gene's germline CDR1 is SSHAT and CDR2 FNYEAQ (reference sequence). The CDR3 is 15 amino acids. CDR3 bases: TGTGCCAGCAGCTCCCTGGCGGGAGGGCCGGGGACGCAGTATTTT. It specifies CASSSLAGGPGTQYF.

This clonotype was detected many times. The chain has TRBV27 and TRBJ2-1; no clear D gene. This CDR3 has 15 amino acids. Germline V gene sequence: CDR1 MNHEY, CDR2 SMNVEV (reference sequence). Trimming removed 4 bases at V and 2 bases at J, with 12 bases between. CDR3 coding DNA: TGTGCCAGCAGTTCCGACTCCCACCCCTACAATGAGCAGTTCTTC. Translating it yields CASSSDSHPYNEQFF.

The chain is built from TRBV9 and TRBJ2-6, with a tentative D call TRBD1 (5 bases). V was clipped by 3 bases and J by 1 base, with 8 bases between them. The CDR3 has 15 amino acids. The germline gives CDR1 SGDLS, CDR2 YYNGEE. In DNA form, the CDR3 reads TGTGCCAGCAGCGGCGCAGGGTCTGGGGCCAACGTCCTGACTTTC. It yields the protein CASSGAGSGANVLTF.

At least ten counts were recorded for this clonotype. V and J are TRBV20-1 and TRBJ2-4; 9 nucleotides match TRBD1. The length of the CDR3 is 16 residues. Germline loops: CDR1 DFQATT, CDR2 SNEGSKA (reference sequence). V dropped 3 bases and J dropped 2; count of bases not matched to a gene: 8. CDR3 coding DNA: TGCAGTGCTAGGGGGGAGGACAGGGGAACCAAAAACATTCAGTACTTC. Translating it yields CSARGEDRGTKNIQYF.